This record looks at one T cell receptor beta chain sequence and its context. Its specificity is unknown. The data are from a study of regulatory T cells in long-lasting Graves disease. TCR beta libraries were built with iRepertoire HTBI primers and Arm-PCR of CDR3 regions. In TCRdb, the multiplex PCR reads were re-called with MiXCR into one record per CDR3 protein. Here the sample spans almost 350,000 distinct CDR3 sequences, 20% being singletons. CDR3 length equals 16 residues. Losses at the gene ends were 1 base for V and 0 bases for J; bases not matched to a gene: 2. Described time point: persistent/refractory GD, antithyroid drugs over 5 years with positive TRAb. The TCR library was made from RNA that had been extracted from PBMCs in TRIzol. In this cohort, patients came from an endocrinology department located in Xi'an, China. Study-wide results and caveats: The study found lower TCR diversity in persistent Graves' patients than in newly diagnosed ones. In persistent patients, shared public clonotypes (roughly 3,000) outnumbered those in new patients (roughly 870).

Here the sequenced sample was peripheral blood mononuclear cells (PBMCs), taken when the disease was refractory, from a patient treated with antithyroid drugs. The V call is TRBV12-3 or TRBV12-4, the J call TRBJ2-3, with 9 nucleotides matching TRBD2. The clonotype comes from a female donor with Graves disease. The CDR3 loop is CASSLGLAGSTDTQYF. The CDR3 DNA reads TGTGCCAGCAGTTTAGGGCTAGCGGGGAGCACAGATACGCAGTATTTT.